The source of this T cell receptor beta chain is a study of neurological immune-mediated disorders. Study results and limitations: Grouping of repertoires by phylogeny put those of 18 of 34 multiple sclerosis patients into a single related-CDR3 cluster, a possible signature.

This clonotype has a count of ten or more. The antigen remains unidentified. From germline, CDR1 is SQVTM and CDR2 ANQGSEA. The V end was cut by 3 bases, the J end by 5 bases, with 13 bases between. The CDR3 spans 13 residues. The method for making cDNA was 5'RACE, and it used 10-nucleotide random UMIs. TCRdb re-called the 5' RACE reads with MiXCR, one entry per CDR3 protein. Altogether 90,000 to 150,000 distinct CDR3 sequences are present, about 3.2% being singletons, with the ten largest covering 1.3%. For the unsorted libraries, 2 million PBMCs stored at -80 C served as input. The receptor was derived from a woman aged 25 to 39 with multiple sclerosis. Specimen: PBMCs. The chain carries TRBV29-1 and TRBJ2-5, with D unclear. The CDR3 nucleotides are TGCAGCGTTGATACCGGTCCGAGGGAGACCCAGTACTTC. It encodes CSVDTGPRETQYF.